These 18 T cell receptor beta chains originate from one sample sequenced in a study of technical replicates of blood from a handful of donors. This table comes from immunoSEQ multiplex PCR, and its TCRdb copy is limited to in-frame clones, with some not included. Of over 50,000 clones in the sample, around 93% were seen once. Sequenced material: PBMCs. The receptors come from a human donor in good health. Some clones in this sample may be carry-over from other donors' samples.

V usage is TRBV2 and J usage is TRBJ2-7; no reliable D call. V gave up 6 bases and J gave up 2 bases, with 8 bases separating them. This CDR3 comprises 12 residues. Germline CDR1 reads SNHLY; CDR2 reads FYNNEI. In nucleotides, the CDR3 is TGTGCCAGCAGCGCAGGAACCTACGAGCAGTACTTC. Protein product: CASSAGTYEQYF.

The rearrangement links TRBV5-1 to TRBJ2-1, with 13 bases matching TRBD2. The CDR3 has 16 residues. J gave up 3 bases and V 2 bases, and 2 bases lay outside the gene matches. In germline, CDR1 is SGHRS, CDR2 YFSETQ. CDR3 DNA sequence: TGCGCCAGCAGCTTCCGACTAGCGGGGGGCTACAATGAGCAGTTCTTC. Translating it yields CASSFRLAGGYNEQFF.

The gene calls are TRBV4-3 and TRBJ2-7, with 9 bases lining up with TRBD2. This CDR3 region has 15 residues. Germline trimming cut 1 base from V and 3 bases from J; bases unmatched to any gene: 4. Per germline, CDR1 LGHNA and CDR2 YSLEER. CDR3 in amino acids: CASSQAASGDYEQYF. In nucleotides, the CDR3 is TGCGCCAGCAGCCAAGCGGCTAGCGGGGACTACGAGCAGTACTTC.

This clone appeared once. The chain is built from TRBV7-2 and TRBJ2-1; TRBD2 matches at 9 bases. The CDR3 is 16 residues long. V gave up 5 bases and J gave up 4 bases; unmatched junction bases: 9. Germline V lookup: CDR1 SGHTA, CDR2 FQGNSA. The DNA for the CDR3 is TGTGCCAGCAGCCCTGATGGGCGGGGGGGGTACAATGAGCAGTTCTTC. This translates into CASSPDGRGGYNEQFF.

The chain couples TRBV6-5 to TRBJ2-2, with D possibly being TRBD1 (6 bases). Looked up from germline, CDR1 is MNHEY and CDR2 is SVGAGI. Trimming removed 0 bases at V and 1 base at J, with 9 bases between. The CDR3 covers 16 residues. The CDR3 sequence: CASSYSGQLNTGELFF. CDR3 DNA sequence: TGTGCCAGCAGTTACTCGGGACAACTGAACACCGGGGAGCTGTTTTTT.

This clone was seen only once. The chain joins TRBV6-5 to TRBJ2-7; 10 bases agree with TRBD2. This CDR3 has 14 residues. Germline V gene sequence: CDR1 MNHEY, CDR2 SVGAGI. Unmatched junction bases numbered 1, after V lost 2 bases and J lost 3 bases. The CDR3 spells CASSYQREGYEQYF. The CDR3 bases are TGTGCCAGCAGTTACCAGCGGGAGGGCTACGAGCAGTACTTC.

DNA for the CDR3: TGTGCTAGTGGGAGGTCGGTGAACACTGAAGCTTTCTTT. This translates into CASGRSVNTEAFF. The rearrangement links TRBV12-5 to TRBJ1-1; the D is unclear. Germline V CDR1 and CDR2: LGHNT, FRNRAP. CDR3 size: 13 residues. V was cut by 6 bases and J by 0 bases, with 8 bases left in between. Combining the CDR3 with reference TRBV12-5 and TRBJ1-1 gives the whole variable domain DARVTQTPRHKVTEMGQEVTMRCQPILGHNTVFWYRQTMMQGLELLAYFRNRAPLDDSGMPKDRFSAEMPDATLATLKIQPSEPRDSAVYFCASGRSVNTEAFFGQGTRLTVV.

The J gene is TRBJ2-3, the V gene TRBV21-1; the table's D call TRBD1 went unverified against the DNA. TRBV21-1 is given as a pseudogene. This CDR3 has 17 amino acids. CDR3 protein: CASSHRSGAGEADTQYF. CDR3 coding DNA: TGTGCCAGCAGCCACAGATCTGGGGCAGGGGAAGCAGATACGCAGTATTTT.

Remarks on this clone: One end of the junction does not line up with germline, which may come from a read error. The CDR3 loop reads CASSVGQERGGKVFF. DNA for the CDR3: TGTGCCAGCAGCGTAGGGCAGGAGCGGGGGGGTAAAGTTTTCTTC. The chain uses TRBV9 and TRBJ2-7; 10 bases line up with TRBD2. The CDR3 contains 15 residues. The germline CDR1 and CDR2 sequences are SGDLS and YYNGEE.

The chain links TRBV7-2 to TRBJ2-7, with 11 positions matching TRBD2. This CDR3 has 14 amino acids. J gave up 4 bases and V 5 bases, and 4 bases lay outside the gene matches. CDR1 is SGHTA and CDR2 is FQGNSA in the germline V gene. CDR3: CASSQGLAEYEQYF. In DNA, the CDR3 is TGTGCCAGCAGCCAGGGACTAGCGGAATACGAGCAGTACTTC.

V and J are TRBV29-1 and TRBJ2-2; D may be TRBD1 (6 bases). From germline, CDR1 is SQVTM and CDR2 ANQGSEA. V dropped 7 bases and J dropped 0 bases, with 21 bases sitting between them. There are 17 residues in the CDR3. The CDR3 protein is CSGRNRDTTPNTGELFF. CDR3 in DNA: TGCAGCGGCCGCAATCGGGACACCACCCCGAACACCGGGGAGCTGTTTTTT.

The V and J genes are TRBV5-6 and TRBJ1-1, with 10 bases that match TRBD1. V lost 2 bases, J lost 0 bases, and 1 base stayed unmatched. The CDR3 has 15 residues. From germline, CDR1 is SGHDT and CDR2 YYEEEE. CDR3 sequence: CASSFGTGVNTEAFF. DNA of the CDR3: TGTGCCAGCAGCTTTGGGACAGGGGTGAACACTGAAGCTTTCTTT.

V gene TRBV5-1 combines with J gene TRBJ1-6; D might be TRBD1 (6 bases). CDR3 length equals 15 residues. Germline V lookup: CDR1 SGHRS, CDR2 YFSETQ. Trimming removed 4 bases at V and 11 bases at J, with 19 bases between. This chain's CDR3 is CASSPRTGIGAPLHF. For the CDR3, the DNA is TGCGCCAGCAGCCCCCGAACAGGGATCGGGGCACCCCTCCACTTT.

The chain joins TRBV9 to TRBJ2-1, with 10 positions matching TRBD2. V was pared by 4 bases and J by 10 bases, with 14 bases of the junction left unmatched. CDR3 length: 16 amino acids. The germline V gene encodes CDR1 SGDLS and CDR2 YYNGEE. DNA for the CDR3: TGTGCCAGCAGCCCCTTAGGGACTAGCGTCATGGGAGAGCAGTTCTTC. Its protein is CASSPLGTSVMGEQFF.

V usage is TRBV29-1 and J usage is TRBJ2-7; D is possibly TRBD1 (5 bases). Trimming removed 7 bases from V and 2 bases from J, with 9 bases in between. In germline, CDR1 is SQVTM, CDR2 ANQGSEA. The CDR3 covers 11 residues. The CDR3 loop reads CSATGTYEQYF. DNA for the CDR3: TGCAGCGCTACAGGAACCTACGAGCAGTACTTC.

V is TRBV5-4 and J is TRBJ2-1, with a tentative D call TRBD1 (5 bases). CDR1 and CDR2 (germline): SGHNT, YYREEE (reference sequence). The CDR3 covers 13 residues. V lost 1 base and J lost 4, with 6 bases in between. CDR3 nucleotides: TGTGCCAGCAGCTTGTCAGGGTACAATGAGCAGTTCTTC. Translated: CASSLSGYNEQFF.

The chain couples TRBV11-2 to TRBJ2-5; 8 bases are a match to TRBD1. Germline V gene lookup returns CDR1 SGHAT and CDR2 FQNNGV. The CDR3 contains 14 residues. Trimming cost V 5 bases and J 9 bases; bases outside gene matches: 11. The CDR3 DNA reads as TGTGCCAGCAGCGGACAGGGACTTCATTCGTCCCAGTACTTC. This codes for CASSGQGLHSSQYF.

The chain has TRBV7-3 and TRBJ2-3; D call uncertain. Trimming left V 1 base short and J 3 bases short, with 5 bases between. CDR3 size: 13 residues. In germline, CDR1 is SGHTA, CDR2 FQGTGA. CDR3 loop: CASSLIPTDTQYF. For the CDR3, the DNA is TGTGCCAGCAGCTTAATTCCTACAGATACGCAGTATTTT.